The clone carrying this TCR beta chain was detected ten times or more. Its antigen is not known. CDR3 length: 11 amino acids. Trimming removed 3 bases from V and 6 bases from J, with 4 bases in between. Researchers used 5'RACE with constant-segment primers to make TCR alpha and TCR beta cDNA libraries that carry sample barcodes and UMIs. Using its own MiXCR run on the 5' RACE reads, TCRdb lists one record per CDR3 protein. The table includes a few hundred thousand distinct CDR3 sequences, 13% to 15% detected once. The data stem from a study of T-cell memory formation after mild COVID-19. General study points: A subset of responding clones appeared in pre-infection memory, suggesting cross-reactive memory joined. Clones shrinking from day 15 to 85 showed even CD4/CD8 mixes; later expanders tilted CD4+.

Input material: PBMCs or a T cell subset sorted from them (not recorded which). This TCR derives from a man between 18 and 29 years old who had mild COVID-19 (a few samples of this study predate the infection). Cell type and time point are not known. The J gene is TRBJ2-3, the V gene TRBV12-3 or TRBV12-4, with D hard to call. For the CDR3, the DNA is TGTGCCAGCAGTTTGAGGGATACGCAGTATTTT. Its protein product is CASSLRDTQYF.